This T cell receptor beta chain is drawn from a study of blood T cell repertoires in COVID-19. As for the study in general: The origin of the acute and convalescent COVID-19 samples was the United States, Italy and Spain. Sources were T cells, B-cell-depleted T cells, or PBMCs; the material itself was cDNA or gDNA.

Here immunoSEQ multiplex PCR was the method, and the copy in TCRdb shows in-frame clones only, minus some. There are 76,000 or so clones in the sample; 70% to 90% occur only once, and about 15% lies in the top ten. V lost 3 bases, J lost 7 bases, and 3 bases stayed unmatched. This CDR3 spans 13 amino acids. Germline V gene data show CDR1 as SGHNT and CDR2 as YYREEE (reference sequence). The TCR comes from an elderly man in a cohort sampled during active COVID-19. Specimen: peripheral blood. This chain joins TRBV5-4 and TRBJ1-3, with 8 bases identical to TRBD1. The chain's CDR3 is CASSSGGGNTIYF. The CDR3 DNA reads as TGTGCCAGCAGCTCAGGGGGCGGGAACACCATATATTTT.